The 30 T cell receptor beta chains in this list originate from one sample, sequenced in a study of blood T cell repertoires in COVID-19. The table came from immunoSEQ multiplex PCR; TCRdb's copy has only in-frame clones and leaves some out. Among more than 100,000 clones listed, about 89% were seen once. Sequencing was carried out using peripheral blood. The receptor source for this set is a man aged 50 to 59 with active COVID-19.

CDR3 DNA sequence: TGTGCCAGCAGCCCCCGACTAAACACCGGGGAGCTGTTTTTT. Translating gives CASSPRLNTGELFF. This chain connects TRBV5-6 to TRBJ2-2; D might be TRBD2 (5 bases). Germline CDR1 reads SGHDT; CDR2 reads YYEEEE. V lost 4 bases and J 2 bases, leaving 9 bases between the germline ends. CDR3 length equals 14 residues.

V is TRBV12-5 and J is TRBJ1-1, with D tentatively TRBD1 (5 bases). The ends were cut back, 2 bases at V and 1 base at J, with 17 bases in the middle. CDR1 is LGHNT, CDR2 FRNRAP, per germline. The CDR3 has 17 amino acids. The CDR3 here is CASGLYAGLGANTEAFF. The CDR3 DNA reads TGTGCTAGTGGTTTGTACGCCGGTCTAGGGGCGAACACTGAAGCTTTCTTT.

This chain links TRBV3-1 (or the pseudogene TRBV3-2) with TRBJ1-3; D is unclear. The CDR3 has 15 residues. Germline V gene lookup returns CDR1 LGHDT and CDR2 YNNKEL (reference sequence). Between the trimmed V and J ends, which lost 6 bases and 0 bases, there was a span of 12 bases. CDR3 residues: CASSPTGISGNTIYF. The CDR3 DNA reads TGTGCCAGCAGTCCGACTGGAATCTCTGGAAACACCATATATTTT.

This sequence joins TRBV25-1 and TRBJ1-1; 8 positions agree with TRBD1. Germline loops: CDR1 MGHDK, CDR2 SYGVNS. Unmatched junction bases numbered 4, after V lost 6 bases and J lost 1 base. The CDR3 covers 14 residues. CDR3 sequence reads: CASRKDRGNTEAFF. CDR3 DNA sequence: TGTGCCAGCAGAAAAGACAGGGGGAACACTGAAGCTTTCTTT. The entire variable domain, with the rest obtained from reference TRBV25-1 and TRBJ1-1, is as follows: EADIYQTPRYLVIGTGKKITLECSQTMGHDKMYWYQQDPGMELHLIHYSYGVNSTEKGDLSSESTVSRIRTEHFPLTLESARPSHTSQYLCASRKDRGNTEAFFGQGTRLTVV.

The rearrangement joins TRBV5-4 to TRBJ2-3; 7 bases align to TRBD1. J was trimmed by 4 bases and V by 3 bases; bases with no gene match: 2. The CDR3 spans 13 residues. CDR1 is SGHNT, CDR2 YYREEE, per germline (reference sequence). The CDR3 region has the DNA TGTGCCAGCAGCTCGACAGGGCCAGATACGCAGTATTTT. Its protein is CASSSTGPDTQYF.

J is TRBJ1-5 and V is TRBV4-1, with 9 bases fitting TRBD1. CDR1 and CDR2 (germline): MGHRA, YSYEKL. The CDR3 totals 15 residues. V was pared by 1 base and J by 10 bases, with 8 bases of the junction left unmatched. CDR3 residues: CASSQAPGQGIPQHF. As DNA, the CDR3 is TGCGCCAGCAGCCAAGCCCCGGGACAGGGAATCCCCCAGCATTTT.

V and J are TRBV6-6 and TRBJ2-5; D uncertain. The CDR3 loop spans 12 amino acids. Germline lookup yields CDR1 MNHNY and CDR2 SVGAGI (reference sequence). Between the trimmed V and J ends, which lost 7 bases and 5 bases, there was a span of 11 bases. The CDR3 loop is CASTSSKETQYF. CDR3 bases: TGTGCCAGCACCAGTTCGAAGGAGACCCAGTACTTC.

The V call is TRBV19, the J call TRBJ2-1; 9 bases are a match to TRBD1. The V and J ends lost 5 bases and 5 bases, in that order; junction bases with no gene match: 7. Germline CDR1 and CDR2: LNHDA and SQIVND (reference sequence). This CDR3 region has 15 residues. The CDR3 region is CASSRRGQGDNEQFF. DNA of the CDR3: TGTGCCAGTAGTCGGCGGGGACAGGGCGACAATGAGCAGTTCTTC.

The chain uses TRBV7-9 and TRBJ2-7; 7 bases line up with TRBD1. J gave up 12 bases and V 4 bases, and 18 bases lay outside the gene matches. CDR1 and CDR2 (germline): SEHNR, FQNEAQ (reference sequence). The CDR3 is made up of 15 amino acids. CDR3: CASSSQQGPARTPYF. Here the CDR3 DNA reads TGTGCCAGCAGCTCCCAACAGGGGCCGGCGCGGACTCCGTACTTC.

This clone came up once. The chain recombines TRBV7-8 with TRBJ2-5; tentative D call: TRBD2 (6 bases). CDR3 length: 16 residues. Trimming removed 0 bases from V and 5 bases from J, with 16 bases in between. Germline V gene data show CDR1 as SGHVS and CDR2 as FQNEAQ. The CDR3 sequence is CASSLAPRGRDETQYF. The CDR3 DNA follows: TGTGCCAGCAGCTTAGCGCCTCGAGGGCGGGATGAGACCCAGTACTTC.

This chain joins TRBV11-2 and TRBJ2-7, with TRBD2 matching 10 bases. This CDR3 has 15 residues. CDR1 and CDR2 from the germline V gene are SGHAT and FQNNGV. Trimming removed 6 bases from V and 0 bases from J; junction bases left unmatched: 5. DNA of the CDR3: TGTGCCAGCAGTTTGGGACTAGCGTCCTCCTACGAGCAGTACTTC. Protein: CASSLGLASSYEQYF.

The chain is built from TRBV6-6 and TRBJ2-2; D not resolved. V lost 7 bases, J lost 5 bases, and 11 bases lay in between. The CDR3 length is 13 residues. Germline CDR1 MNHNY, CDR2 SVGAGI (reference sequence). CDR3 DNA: TGTGCCAGCAAACTCCGTTGGACCGGGGAGCTGTTTTTT. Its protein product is CASKLRWTGELFF.

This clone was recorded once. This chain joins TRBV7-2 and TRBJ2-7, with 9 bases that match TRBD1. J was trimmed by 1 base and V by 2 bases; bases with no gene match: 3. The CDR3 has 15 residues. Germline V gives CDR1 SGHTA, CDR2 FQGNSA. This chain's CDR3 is CASSLRTGESYEQYF. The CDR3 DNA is TGTGCCAGCAGCTTAAGGACAGGGGAATCCTACGAGCAGTACTTC.

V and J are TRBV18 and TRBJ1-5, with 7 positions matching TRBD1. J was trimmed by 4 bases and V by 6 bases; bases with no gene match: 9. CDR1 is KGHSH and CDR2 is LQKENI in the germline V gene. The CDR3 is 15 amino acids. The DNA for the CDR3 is TGTGCCAGCTCGATCGGGACAGTAGGGAATCAGCCCCAGCATTTT. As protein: CASSIGTVGNQPQHF.

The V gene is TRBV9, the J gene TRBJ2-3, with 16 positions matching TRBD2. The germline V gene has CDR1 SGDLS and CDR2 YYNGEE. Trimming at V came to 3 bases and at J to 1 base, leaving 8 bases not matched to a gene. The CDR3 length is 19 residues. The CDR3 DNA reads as TGTGCCAGCAGCGAGGGACTAGCGGGGGGGGTCCTACGCACAGATACGCAGTATTTT. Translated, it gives CASSEGLAGGVLRTDTQYF.

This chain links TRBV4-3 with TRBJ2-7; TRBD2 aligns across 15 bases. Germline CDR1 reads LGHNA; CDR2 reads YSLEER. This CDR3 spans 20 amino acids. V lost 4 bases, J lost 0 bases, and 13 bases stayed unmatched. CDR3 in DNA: TGCGCCAGCAGCCGAACCGTCCCCGGGACTAGCGGGGGGAGCTCCTACGAGCAGTACTTC. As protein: CASSRTVPGTSGGSSYEQYF.

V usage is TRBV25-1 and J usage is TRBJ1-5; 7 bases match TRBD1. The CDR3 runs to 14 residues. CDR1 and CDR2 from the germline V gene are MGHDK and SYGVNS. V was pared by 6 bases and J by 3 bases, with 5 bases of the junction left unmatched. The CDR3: CASRGQSDNQPQHF. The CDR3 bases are TGTGCCAGCAGGGGACAGAGTGACAATCAGCCCCAGCATTTT.

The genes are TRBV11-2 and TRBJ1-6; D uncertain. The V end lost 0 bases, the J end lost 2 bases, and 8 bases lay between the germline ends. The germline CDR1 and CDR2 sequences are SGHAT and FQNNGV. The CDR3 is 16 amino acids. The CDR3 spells CASSLEGGTYNSPLHF. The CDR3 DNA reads TGTGCCAGCAGCTTAGAGGGCGGGACCTATAATTCACCCCTCCACTTT.

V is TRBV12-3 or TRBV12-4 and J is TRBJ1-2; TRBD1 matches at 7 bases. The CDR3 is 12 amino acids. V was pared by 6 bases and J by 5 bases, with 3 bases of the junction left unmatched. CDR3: CASSQTGYGYTF. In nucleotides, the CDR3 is TGTGCCAGCAGCCAGACAGGGTATGGCTACACCTTC.

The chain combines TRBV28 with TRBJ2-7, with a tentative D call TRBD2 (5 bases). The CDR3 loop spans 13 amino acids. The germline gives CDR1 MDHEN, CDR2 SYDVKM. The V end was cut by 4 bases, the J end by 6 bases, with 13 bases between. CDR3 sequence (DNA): TGTGCCAGCAGTTCCCCCCTCCGGGGCGAGCAGTACTTC. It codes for CASSSPLRGEQYF.

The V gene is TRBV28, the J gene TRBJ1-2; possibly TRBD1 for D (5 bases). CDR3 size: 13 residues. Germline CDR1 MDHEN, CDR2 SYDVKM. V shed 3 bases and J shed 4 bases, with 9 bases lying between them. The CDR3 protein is CASSFGRGYGYTF. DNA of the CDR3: TGTGCCAGCAGTTTCGGGAGGGGCTATGGCTACACCTTC.

The CDR3 bases are TGTGCCAGCAGCTTGGCCCGTTTATCTAGGGAGACCCAGTACTTC. Translated: CASSLARLSRETQYF. V is TRBV5-6 and J is TRBJ2-5; D unclear. The CDR3 runs to 15 residues. Trimming pared 0 bases from V and 5 bases from J, leaving 14 bases between. The germline CDR1 and CDR2 sequences are SGHDT and YYEEEE.

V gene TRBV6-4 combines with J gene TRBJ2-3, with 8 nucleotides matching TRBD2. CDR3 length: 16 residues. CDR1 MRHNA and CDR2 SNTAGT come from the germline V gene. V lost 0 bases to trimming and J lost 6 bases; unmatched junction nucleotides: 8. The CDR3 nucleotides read TGTGCCAGCAGTGACTCGGAAGCGGGGGAAATTGATACGCAGTATTTT. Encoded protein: CASSDSEAGEIDTQYF.

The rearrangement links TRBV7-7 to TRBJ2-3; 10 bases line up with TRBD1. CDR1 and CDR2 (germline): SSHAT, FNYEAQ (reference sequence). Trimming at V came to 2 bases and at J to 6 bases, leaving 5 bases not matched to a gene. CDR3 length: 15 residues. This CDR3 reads CASSLKTGGWDTQYF. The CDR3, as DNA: TGTGCCAGCAGCTTAAAGACAGGGGGCTGGGATACGCAGTATTTT.

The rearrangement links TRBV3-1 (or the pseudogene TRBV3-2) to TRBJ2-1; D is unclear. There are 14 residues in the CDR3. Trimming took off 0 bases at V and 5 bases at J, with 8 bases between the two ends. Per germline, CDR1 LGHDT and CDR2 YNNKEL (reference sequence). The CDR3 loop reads CASSQELQNNEQFF. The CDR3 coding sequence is TGTGCCAGCAGCCAAGAATTGCAGAACAATGAGCAGTTCTTC.

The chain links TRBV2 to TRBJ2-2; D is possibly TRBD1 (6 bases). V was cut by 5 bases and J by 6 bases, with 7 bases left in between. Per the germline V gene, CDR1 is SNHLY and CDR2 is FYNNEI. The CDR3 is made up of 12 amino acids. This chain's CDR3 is CASSKGAGELFF. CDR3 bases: TGTGCCAGCAGTAAGGGGGCCGGGGAGCTGTTTTTT.

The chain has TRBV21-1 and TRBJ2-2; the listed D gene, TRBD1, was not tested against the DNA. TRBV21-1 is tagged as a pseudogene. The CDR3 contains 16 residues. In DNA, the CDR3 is TGTGCCAGCGTAGGGGCCGAACAGTTGAGTGCCGGGGAGCTGTTTTTT. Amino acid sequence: CASVGAEQLSAGELFF.

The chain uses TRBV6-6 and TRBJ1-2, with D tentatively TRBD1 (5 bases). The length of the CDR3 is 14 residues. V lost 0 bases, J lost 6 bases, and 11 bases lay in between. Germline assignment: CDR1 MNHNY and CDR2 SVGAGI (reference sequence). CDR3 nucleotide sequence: TGTGCCAGCAGTTACTCGACAGTGATGGATGGCTACACCTTC. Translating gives CASSYSTVMDGYTF.

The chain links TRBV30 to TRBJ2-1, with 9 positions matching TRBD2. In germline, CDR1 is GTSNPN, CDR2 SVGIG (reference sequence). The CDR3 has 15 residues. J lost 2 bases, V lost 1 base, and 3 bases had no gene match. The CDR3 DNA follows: TGTGCCTGGAGTGGGGCTAGCGGGACCTACAATGAGCAGTTCTTC. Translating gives CAWSGASGTYNEQFF.

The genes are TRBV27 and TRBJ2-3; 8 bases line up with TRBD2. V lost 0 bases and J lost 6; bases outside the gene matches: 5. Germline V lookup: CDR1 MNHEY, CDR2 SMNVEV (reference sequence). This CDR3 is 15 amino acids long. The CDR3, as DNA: TGTGCCAGCAGTTTATCGTTCGCTAGCGGGGATACGCAGTATTTT. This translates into CASSLSFASGDTQYF.